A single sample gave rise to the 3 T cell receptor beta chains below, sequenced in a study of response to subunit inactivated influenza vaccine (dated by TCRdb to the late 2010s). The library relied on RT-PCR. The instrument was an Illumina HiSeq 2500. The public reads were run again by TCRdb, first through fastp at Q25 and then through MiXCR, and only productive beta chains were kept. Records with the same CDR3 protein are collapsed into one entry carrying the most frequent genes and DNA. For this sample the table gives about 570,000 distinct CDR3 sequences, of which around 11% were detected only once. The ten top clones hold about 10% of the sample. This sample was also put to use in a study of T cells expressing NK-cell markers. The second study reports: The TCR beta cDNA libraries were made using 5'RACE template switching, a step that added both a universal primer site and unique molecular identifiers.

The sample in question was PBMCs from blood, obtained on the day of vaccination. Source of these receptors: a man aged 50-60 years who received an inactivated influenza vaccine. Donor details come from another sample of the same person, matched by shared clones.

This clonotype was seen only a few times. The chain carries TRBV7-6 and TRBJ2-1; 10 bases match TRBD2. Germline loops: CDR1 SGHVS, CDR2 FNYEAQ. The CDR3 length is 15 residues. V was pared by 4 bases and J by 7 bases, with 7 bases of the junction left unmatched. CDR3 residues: CASSYGTSAWNEQFF. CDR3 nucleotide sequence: TGTGCCAGCAGCTACGGGACTAGCGCATGGAATGAGCAGTTCTTC. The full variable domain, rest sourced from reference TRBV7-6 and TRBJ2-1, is GAGVSQSPRYKVTKRGQDVALRCDPISGHVSLYWYRQALGQGPEFLTYFNYEAQQDKSGLPNDRFSAERPEGSISTLTIQRTEQRDSAMYRCASSYGTSAWNEQFFGPGTRLTVL.

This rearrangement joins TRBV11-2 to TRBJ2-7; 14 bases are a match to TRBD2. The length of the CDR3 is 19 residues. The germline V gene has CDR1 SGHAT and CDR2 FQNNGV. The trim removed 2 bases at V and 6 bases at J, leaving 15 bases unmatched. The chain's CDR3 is CASSLTVGELGLAGVEQYF. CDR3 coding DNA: TGTGCCAGCAGCTTAACCGTGGGGGAGTTGGGACTAGCGGGAGTCGAGCAGTACTTC. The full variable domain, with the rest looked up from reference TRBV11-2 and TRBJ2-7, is EAGVAQSPRYKIIEKRQSVAFWCNPISGHATLYWYQQILGQGPKLLIQFQNNGVVDDSQLPKDRFSAERLKGVDSTLKIQPAKLEDSAVYLCASSLTVGELGLAGVEQYFGPGTRLTVT.

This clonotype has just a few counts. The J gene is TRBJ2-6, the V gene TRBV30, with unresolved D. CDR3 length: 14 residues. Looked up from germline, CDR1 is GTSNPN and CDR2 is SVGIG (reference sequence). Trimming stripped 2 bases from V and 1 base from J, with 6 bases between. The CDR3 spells CAWSYSSGANVLTF. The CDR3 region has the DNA TGTGCCTGGAGTTACTCGTCTGGGGCCAACGTCCTGACTTTC.